The subject of this entry is one T cell receptor beta chain. This record comes from a study of shared clonotypes between healthy human individuals. Germline-derived CDR1 and CDR2 are SGHAT and FQDESV (reference sequence). The J segment lost 6 bases and the V segment lost 1 base, leaving 7 bases of the junction unmatched. The CDR3 runs 15 residues. Cells designated naive CD8 were CD45RO-negative and were positively selected for CCR7, with terminally differentiated effector memory CD45RA+ cells excluded. Assay used: immunoSEQ multiplex PCR; TCRdb lists only in-frame clones, some missing. The repertoire includes about 2.1 million clones, about 94% of them detected once, and around 1.7% sits in the top ten.

This sequence originates from a man younger than 30 in good health. Some clones in this sample may be carry-over from other donors' samples. V and J are TRBV11-1 and TRBJ2-7, with 9 bases that match TRBD1. Input material: naive CD8+ T cells from PBMCs. The chain's CDR3 is CASSLVDRGGIEQYF. CDR3 nucleotides: TGTGCCAGCAGCTTAGTGGACAGGGGCGGCATCGAGCAGTACTTC.